This T cell receptor beta chain comes out of a study of blood T cells in healthy people across ages. Overall study findings and caveats: Comparison with aged donors showed that long-lived donors had more naive CD4+ cells and higher diversity.

As concerns this clonotype: Its antigen is unknown.

The CDR3 is made up of 17 amino acids. Between the trimmed V and J ends, which lost 5 bases and 5 bases, there was a span of 24 bases. Per germline, CDR1 LGHDT and CDR2 YNNKEL (reference sequence). A second PCR of roughly 7 to 11 cycles used a sample-barcoded 5' primer and a J-beta primer mix. With 12 random nucleotides, a template-switch adaptor tagged each individual cDNA molecule. TCRdb re-analysed the 5' RACE reads in MiXCR, keeping a single row per CDR3 protein. The sample lists hundreds of thousands of distinct CDR3 sequences; roughly 53% were seen once. The chain uses TRBV3-1 and TRBJ2-5; D may be TRBD2 (7 bases). Sequencing was performed on blood. This sequence originates from a man aged 55 to 70 in good health. As DNA, the CDR3 is TGTGCCAGCAGCGGAGGTGACGGGGGGACAACCGGGGAGACCCAGTACTTC. Its protein is CASSGGDGGTTGETQYF.